This TCR beta chain came from a study of response to subunit inactivated influenza vaccine (dated by TCRdb to the late 2010s). A note on the overall study: Deep quantitative profiling of the T cell receptor repertoire was used in the study to follow responses to a trivalent subunit inactivated influenza vaccine.

The germline V gene sets CDR1 to MNHEY and CDR2 to SVGEGT. The CDR3 runs 15 amino acids, cysteine and phenylalanine included. The read is trimmed to its CDR3 DNA, 45 bases read in frame from base 1. The junction shows trimming of 2 bases on V and 6 bases on J, plus 16 bases between the germline ends. Summary of the overall study and its limitations: It was suggested by the authors that each seasonal influenza vaccination may recruit only a limited number of new T cells.

As for this clonotype: Its antigen is still unknown. Base qualities were left out, and no much larger clone turns up one base away.

The receptor library was made with RT-PCR. The listed sequencing device is Illumina HiSeq 2500. TCRdb applied fastp at Q25 and MiXCR to the public reads, then kept only in-frame beta chains. Every CDR3 protein is listed once, alongside the most common genes and DNA of its rows. For this sample the table gives approximately 250,000 distinct CDR3 sequences, of which less than 15% were detected only once. 7.8% of the sample rests with the top ten. The source of this sequence is a man between 45 and 60 years old who received an inactivated influenza vaccine. Donor details come from another sample of the same person, matched by shared clones. The V gene is TRBV6-2 or TRBV6-3 and the J gene is TRBJ1-2, with the D segment identity uncertain. The source was non-naive T cells sorted from PBMCs, collected 14 to 15 days before vaccination. The sample's cell subset or site, from its label and the paper: memory T cell fraction. The CDR3 is CASSYRRGAVDGYTF. The base sequence is TGTGCCAGCAGTTACCGACGGGGAGCGGTGGATGGCTACACCTTC.